This is a list of T cell receptor beta chains from one sample in a study of cytomegalovirus exposure and HLA in healthy donors. Only in-frame clones appear in the TCRdb table, and some are missing; sequencing was by immunoSEQ multiplex PCR. The sample yields roughly 190,000 clones, roughly 77% seen once. The sequencing sample was made of PBMCs. The receptors come from a woman between 45 and 65 years old in good health and CMV-seronegative. CDR3s include the opening cysteine and the closing phenylalanine or tryptophan. The order of the fields is CDR3 protein, CDR3 DNA, clone size, CDR3 length, V gene, J gene, D gene. D genes are given only for firm matches. Where a row states a size, it is once, few, many or the class of an expanded clone; other rows omit it.

CDR3aa: CAITAGGANYGYTF
CDR3nt: TGTGCCATCACGGCAGGAGGAGCTAACTATGGCTACACCTTC
abundance: NA
len: 14
v_gene: TRBV10-3
j_gene: TRBJ1-2
d_gene: NA

CDR3aa: CASIQGKVEPFF
CDR3nt: TGTGCCAGCATACAGGGAAAAGTTGAGCCTTTCTTT
abundance: NA
len: 12
v_gene: TRBV19
j_gene: TRBJ1-1
d_gene: NA

CDR3aa: CASSEASGRTNEQFF
CDR3nt: TGTGCCAGCAGTGAAGCCAGCGGGAGGACCAATGAGCAGTTCTTC
abundance: once
len: 15
v_gene: TRBV2
j_gene: TRBJ2-1
d_gene: TRBD2

CDR3aa: CASRAWKGGANTEAFF
CDR3nt: TGTGCCAGCAGGGCCTGGAAGGGAGGCGCGAACACTGAAGCTTTCTTT
abundance: NA
len: 16
v_gene: TRBV2
j_gene: TRBJ1-1
d_gene: NA

CDR3aa: CASSPGQGRNYGYTF
CDR3nt: TGTGCCAGCAGCCCGGGACAGGGCAGAAACTATGGCTACACCTTC
abundance: NA
len: 15
v_gene: TRBV7-9
j_gene: TRBJ1-2
d_gene: TRBD1

CDR3aa: CASSYGSGVSETQYF
CDR3nt: TGTGCCAGCAGTTACGGGAGCGGGGTCTCAGAGACCCAGTACTTC
abundance: NA
len: 15
v_gene: TRBV6-5
j_gene: TRBJ2-5
d_gene: TRBD2

CDR3aa: CASSSKGGSTEAFF
CDR3nt: TGCGCCAGCAGCTCGAAGGGGGGGTCCACTGAAGCTTTCTTT
abundance: few
len: 14
v_gene: TRBV4-3
j_gene: TRBJ1-1
d_gene: NA

CDR3aa: CASRRAGTRTTASPLHF
CDR3nt: TGTGCCAGCAGACGTGCGGGCACAAGGACTACTGCGTCACCCCTCCACTTT
abundance: few
len: 17
v_gene: TRBV28
j_gene: TRBJ1-6
d_gene: NA

CDR3aa: CASSRQGEGELFF
CDR3nt: TGTGCCAGCAGTCGACAGGGGGAAGGGGAGCTGTTTTTT
abundance: NA
len: 13
v_gene: TRBV7-2
j_gene: TRBJ2-2
d_gene: TRBD1

CDR3aa: CASSPEGLAGDEQYF
CDR3nt: TGTGCCAGCTCACCCGAGGGACTAGCGGGAGACGAGCAGTACTTC
abundance: few
len: 15
v_gene: TRBV18
j_gene: TRBJ2-7
d_gene: TRBD2

CDR3aa: CAWSEGRQETQYF
CDR3nt: TGTGCCTGGAGTGAAGGGAGGCAAGAGACCCAGTACTTC
abundance: NA
len: 13
v_gene: TRBV30
j_gene: TRBJ2-5
d_gene: NA

CDR3aa: CASSPQGAEAFF
CDR3nt: TGTGCCAGCAGCCCACAGGGGGCTGAAGCTTTCTTT
abundance: NA
len: 12
v_gene: TRBV5-5
j_gene: TRBJ1-1
d_gene: TRBD1

CDR3aa: CASHRGSGELFF
CDR3nt: TGTGCCAGCCACAGGGGGTCGGGGGAGCTGTTTTTT
abundance: once
len: 12
v_gene: TRBV7-2
j_gene: TRBJ2-2
d_gene: TRBD1

CDR3aa: CASSQDLVGGSEKLFF
CDR3nt: TGTGCCAGCAGCCAAGATTTAGTGGGGGGAAGCGAAAAACTGTTTTTT
abundance: NA
len: 16
v_gene: TRBV14
j_gene: TRBJ1-4
d_gene: NA

CDR3aa: CASSSEGLAGTSTDTQYF
CDR3nt: TGTGCCAGCAGCTCCGAGGGCCTAGCGGGGACTAGCACAGATACGCAGTATTTT
abundance: NA
len: 18
v_gene: TRBV7-9
j_gene: TRBJ2-3
d_gene: TRBD2

CDR3aa: CASSLGGVGNTEAFF
CDR3nt: TGTGCCAGCAGCTTGGGGGGGGTGGGGAACACTGAAGCTTTCTTT
abundance: NA
len: 15
v_gene: TRBV5-4
j_gene: TRBJ1-1
d_gene: NA

CDR3aa: CASSLDREGNQPQHF
CDR3nt: TGTGCCAGCAGTTTGGACAGGGAAGGCAATCAGCCCCAGCATTTT
abundance: NA
len: 15
v_gene: TRBV27
j_gene: TRBJ1-5
d_gene: TRBD1

CDR3aa: CASSVVGPGEAFF
CDR3nt: TGTGCCAGCAGCGTGGTAGGTCCAGGGGAAGCTTTCTTT
abundance: NA
len: 13
v_gene: TRBV9
j_gene: TRBJ1-1
d_gene: NA